This T cell receptor (beta chain) derives from a study of blood T cell repertoires in COVID-19. For the study at large: Samples of COVID-19 (acute and convalescent) were obtained from the United States, Italy and Spain.

The CDR3 is made up of 15 amino acids. Germline assignment: CDR1 SGHNT and CDR2 YYREEE (reference sequence). J gave up 4 bases and V 4 bases, and 5 bases lay outside the gene matches. The method was immunoSEQ multiplex PCR; TCRdb's version includes in-frame clones alone and lacks a portion of them. Seen here are about 93,000 clones, less than 90% observed once, and the top ten hold around a sixth. Sequenced: peripheral blood. This chain uses TRBV5-4 with TRBJ2-7, with 13 bases matching TRBD2. The receptor's source is an elderly woman with acute or convalescent COVID-19. As DNA, the CDR3 is TGTGCCAGCAGCGTTGGACTAGCGGGGGAATACGAGCAGTACTTC. Translating it yields CASSVGLAGEYEQYF.